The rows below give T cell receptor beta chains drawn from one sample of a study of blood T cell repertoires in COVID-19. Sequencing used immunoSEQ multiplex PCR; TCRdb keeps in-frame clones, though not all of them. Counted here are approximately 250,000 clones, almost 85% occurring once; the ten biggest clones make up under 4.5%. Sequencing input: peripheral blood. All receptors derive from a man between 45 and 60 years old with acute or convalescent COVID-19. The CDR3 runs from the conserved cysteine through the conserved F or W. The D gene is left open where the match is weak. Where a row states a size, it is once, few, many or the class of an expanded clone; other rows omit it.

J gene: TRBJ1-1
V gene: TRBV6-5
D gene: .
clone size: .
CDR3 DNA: TGTGCCAGCAGTCGTGAGAACAGGGCGACTGAAGCTTTCTTT
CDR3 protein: CASSRENRATEAFF

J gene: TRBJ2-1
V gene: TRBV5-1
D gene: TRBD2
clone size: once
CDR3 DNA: TGCGCCAGCAGCTTCCGTTTACTAGCGGTTTCCTACAATGAGCAGTTCTTC
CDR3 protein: CASSFRLLAVSYNEQFF

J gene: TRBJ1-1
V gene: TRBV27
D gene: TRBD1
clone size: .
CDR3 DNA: TGTGCCAGCAGTTTATCGACAGGGGGCGTGAACACTGAAGCTTTCTTT
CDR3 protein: CASSLSTGGVNTEAFF

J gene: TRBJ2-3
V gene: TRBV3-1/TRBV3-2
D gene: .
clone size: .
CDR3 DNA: TGTGCCAGCAGCCACCAGGGTGAACGGAGCACAGATACGCAGTATTTT
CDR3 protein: CASSHQGERSTDTQYF

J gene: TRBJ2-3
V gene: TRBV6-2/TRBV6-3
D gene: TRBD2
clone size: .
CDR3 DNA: TGTGCCAGCAGTTACTTCGTTAAAGCGGGGGAGGGCACGCAGTATTTT
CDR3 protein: CASSYFVKAGEGTQYF

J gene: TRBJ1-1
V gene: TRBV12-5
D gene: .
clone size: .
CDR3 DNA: TGTGCTAGTGGTTTGGGGGGCATGAACACTGAAGCTTTCTTT
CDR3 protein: CASGLGGMNTEAFF

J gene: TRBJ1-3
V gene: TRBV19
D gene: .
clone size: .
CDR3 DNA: TGTGCCAGTAGTATAAACGGTTTCCTCTCTGGAAACACCATATATTTT
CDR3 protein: CASSINGFLSGNTIYF

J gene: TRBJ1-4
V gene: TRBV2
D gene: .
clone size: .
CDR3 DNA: TGTGCCAGCAGATCTAGGACAGCAACTAATGAAAAACTGTTTTTT
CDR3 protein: CASRSRTATNEKLFF

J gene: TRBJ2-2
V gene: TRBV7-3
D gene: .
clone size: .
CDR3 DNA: TGTGCCAGCAGGTTAGGCCCAGCGAACACCGGGGAGCTGTTTTTT
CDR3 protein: CASRLGPANTGELFF

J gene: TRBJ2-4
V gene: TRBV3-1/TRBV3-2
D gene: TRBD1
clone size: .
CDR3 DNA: TGTGCCAGCAGCCAAGAGAGGGACAGGGGGGGAGGTGTTCGCAAAAACATTCAGTACTTC
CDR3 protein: CASSQERDRGGGVRKNIQYF

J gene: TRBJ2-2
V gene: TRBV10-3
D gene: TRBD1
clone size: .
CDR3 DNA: TGTGCCATCAGTGAGTCCCGACAGGGAGCCGGGGAGCTGTTTTTT
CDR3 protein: CAISESRQGAGELFF

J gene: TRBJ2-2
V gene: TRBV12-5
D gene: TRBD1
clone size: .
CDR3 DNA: TGTGCTAGTCTCTTGGTGTCGGGACAGCCGATCGGGGAGCTGTTTTTT
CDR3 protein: CASLLVSGQPIGELFF

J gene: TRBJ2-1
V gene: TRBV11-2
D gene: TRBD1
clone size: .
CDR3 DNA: TGTGCCAGCAGCTTAGCCAGGGGGCTTGGGGGGCGAGGGAATGAGCAGTTCTTC
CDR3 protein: CASSLARGLGGRGNEQFF

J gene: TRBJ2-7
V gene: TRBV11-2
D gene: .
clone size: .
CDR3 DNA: TGTGCCAGCAGCTTAGCCACGGGTACCTACGAGCAGTACTTC
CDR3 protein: CASSLATGTYEQYF

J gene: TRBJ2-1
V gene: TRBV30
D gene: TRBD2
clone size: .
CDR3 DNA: TGTGCCTGCCGGGGGGCTAGCGGGGAAGTTAGTGAGCAGTTCTTC
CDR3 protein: CACRGASGEVSEQFF

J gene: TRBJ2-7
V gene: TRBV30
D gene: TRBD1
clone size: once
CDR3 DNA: TGTGCCTGGAGGGTACTGGACAGGACCTACGAGCAGTACTTC
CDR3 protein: CAWRVLDRTYEQYF

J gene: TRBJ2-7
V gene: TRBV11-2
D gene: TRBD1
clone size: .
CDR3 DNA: TGTGCCAGCAGCCCGGGACAGGGTTCCTACGAGCAGTACTTC
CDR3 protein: CASSPGQGSYEQYF

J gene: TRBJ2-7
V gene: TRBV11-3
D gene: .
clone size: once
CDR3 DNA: TGTGCCAGCAGCTTAGGCAGGGGTACCTACGAGCAGTACTTC
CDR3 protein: CASSLGRGTYEQYF

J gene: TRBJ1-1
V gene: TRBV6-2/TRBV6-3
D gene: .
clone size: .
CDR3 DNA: TGTGCCAGCAGTTACCCTCGTATGAACACTGAAGCTTTCTTT
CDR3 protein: CASSYPRMNTEAFF

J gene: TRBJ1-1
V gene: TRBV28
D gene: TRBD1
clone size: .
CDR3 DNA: TGTGCCAGCAGTGGGACAGGGGGTCCTGGGGAAGCTTTCTTT
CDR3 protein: CASSGTGGPGEAFF

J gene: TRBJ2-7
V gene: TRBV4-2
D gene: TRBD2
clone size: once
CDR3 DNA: TGTGCCAGCAGCCAAGAGGCCGGGACTAGCGGGAACTACGAGCAGTACTTC
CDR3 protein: CASSQEAGTSGNYEQYF

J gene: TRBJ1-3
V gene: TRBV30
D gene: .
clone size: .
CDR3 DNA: TGTGCCTGGAGTGACACGAGTCGGTTTACAGCTTCTGGAAACACCATATATTTT
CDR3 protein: CAWSDTSRFTASGNTIYF

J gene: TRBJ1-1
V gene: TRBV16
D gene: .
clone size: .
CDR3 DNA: TGTGCCAGCAGCCTCCGGGGGAGCACTGAAGCTTTCTTT
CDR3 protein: CASSLRGSTEAFF

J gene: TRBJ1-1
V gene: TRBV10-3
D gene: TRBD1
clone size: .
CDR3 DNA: TGTGCCATCAGTCAGGGACAGGGAAACACTGAAGCTTTCTTT
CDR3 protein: CAISQGQGNTEAFF

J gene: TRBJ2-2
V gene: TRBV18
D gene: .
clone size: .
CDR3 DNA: TGTGCCAGCTCGCAAGGACAGACCGGGGAGCTGTTTTTT
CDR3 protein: CASSQGQTGELFF

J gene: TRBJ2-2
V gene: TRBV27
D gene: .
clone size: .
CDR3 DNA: TGTGCCAGCAGTCTAAAGGACTTAGCGGCCACGAACACCGGGGAGCTGTTTTTT
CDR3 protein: CASSLKDLAATNTGELFF

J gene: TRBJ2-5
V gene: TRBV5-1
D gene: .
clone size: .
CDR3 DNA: TGCGCCAGCAGCTCAACAGGGAATCCCAACCAAGAGACCCAGTACTTC
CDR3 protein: CASSSTGNPNQETQYF

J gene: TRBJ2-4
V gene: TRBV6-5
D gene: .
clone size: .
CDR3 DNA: TGTGCCAGCAGTTACGCCCGGGGGGCCAAAAACATTCAGTACTTC
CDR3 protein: CASSYARGAKNIQYF

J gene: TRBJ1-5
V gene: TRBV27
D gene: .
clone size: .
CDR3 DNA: TGTGCCAGCAGTTTATTTGGGGGGGTGGGCAATCAGCCCCAGCATTTT
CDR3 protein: CASSLFGGVGNQPQHF

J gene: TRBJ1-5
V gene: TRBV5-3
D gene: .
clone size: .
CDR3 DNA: TGTGCCAGAAGGATACTAGGTAGGCTAGGCAATCAGCCCCAGCATTTT
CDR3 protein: CARRILGRLGNQPQHF

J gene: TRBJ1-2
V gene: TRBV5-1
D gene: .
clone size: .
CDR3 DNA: TGCGCCAGCAGCTTGTGGCGAGGGTATGGCTACACCTTC
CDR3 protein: CASSLWRGYGYTF

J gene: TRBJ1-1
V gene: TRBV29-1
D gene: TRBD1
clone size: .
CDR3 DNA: TGCAGCGTTATGAGACAGGGGGGGACTGAAGCTTTCTTT
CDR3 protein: CSVMRQGGTEAFF

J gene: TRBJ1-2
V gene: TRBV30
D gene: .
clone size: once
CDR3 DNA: TGTGCCTGTTCGGCGCCGGAAACTGGGGCAGTCTATGGCTACACCTTC
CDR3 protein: CACSAPETGAVYGYTF

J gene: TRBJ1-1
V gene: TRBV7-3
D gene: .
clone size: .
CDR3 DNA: TGTGCCAGCAGCACGGAGGGGAACACTGAAGCTTTCTTT
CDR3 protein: CASSTEGNTEAFF

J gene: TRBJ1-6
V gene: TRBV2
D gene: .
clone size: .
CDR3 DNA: TGTGCCAGCAGTGAAGGAGGGCCCAATTCACCCCTCCACTTT
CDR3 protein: CASSEGGPNSPLHF